This T cell receptor (beta chain) was captured by sequencing in a study of blood T cell repertoires in COVID-19. This clone was seen a single time. Clones were sequenced by immunoSEQ multiplex PCR, and TCRdb holds only the in-frame ones, with some missing. The sample includes 90,000 to 140,000 clones, 80% to 85% of them seen just once. The TCR sequence derives from a man older than 75 with acute or convalescent COVID-19. The sequenced sample consisted of peripheral blood.

CDR3 sequence (DNA): TGTGCCAGCAGCCCGTGGGGCAGCGAGCCCCAGCATTTT. The encoded protein is CASSPWGSEPQHF. The chain has TRBV5-5 and TRBJ1-5; D perhaps matches TRBD1 (5 bases). CDR1 and CDR2 (germline): SGHKS, YYEKEE (reference sequence). V lost 4 bases and J 8 bases, leaving 13 bases between the germline ends. This CDR3 is 13 amino acids long.